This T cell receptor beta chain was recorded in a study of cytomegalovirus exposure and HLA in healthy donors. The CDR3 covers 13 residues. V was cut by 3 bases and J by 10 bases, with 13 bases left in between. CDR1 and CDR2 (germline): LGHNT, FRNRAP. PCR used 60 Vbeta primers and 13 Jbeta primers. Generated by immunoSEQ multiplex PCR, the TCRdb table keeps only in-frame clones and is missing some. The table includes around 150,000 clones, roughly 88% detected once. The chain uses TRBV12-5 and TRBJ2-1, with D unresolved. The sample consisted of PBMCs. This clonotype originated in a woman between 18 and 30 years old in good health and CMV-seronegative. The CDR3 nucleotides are TGTGCTAGTGGTTTACTTCTAAATTACGAGCAGTTCTTC. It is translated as CASGLLLNYEQFF.